This entry features one T cell receptor beta chain sequence. The data are from a study of T cell responses to AZD1222 COVID-19 vaccine. Only in-frame clones appear in the TCRdb table, and some are missing; sequencing was by immunoSEQ multiplex PCR. The top ten hold around 3% of the sample, which has 140,000 or so clones, around 89% seen once. Trimming stripped 4 bases from V and 8 bases from J, with 17 bases between. Germline CDR1 reads LGHDT; CDR2 reads YNNKEL (reference sequence). The CDR3 totals 14 residues. This receptor was obtained from an adult who received the AZD1222 COVID-19 vaccine. The chain combines TRBV3-1 (or the pseudogene TRBV3-2) with TRBJ1-2; D is undetermined. Source: peripheral blood, taken 28 days after the second AZD1222 dose. CDR3 amino acids: CASSPQFGVRGYTF. CDR3 coding DNA: TGTGCCAGCAGCCCCCAGTTCGGGGTGAGGGGCTACACCTTC.